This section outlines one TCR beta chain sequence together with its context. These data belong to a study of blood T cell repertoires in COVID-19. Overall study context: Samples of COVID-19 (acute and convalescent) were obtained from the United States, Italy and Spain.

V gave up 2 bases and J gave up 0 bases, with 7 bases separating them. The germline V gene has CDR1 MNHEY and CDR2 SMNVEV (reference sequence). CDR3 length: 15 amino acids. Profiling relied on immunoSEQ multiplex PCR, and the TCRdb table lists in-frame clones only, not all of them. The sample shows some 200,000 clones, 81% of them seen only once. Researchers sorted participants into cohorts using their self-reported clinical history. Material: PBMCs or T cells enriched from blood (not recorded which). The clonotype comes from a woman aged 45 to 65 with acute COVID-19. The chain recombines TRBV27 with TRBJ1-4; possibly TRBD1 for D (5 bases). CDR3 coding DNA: TGTGCCAGCAGTTTACAAGGGGCAACTAATGAAAAACTGTTTTTT. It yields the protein CASSLQGATNEKLFF.